This T cell receptor beta chain is drawn from a study of prognosis after radiotherapy for stage I lung cancer. Turning to the study itself: There were about seven patients whose tumors were squamous cell carcinoma and 11 to 12 whose tumors were adenocarcinoma.

Germline values: CDR1 MNHEY, CDR2 SVGEGT. The CDR3 extends over 15 amino acids. The ends were cut back, 5 bases at V and 5 bases at J, with 18 bases in the middle. From genomic DNA, TCR beta CDR3 was amplified by two-round multiplex PCR. First-round PCR, the initial amplification, used primers specific to each TRBV and TRBJ gene. TCRdb passed the multiplex PCR reads through MiXCR, listing each CDR3 protein once. The sample holds around 30,000 distinct CDR3 sequences, about 34% seen once. Study-level findings and limits: A drop in unique TCR clone counts was seen after stereotactic body radiation therapy, median 10,088 versus 6,861.

This clonotype has at least ten counts. Its target is not known. V usage is TRBV6-2 or TRBV6-3 and J usage is TRBJ2-5, with D unclear. This sequence was found in a donor over 45 with non-small cell lung cancer. The source material was PBMCs, sampled before or after stereotactic body radiation therapy (not recorded which). The DNA for the CDR3 is TGTGCCAGCAGTGATGAGACAAGCTTAGGGGAGACCCAGTACTTC. Residues: CASSDETSLGETQYF.